The following is a T cell receptor beta chain sequence with its context. Its antigen remains undetermined. Nothing much larger sits one base from this clone, and base qualities are not available. This sample stems from a study of cytomegalovirus exposure and HLA in healthy donors (dated by TCRdb to 2017 to 2019). A note on the overall study: In an earlier analysis of some 610 of the donors, 250 to 300 Gb of sequence data and just under 120 million unique TCR beta sequences from roughly 180 million T cells were reported. About 300 gigabases of sequencing data and around 80 million unique TCR sequences made up an early release that covered about 640 HLA-typed donors. All discovery cohort repertoires had been generated using a single sequencing platform. Among the roughly 430 genotyped donors, about 83% belonged to the genetic ancestry cluster associated with self-reported Caucasian donors. The number of donors typed differed by locus, with 629-630 for A, B, C, DRB1 and DQB1, more than 500 for DQA1, over 600 for DPA1, and approximately 470 for DPB1. In a later analysis, previously published TCR beta repertoires from 550 to 750 donors were re-analyzed and high-resolution HLA genotyping was added so that TCR occurrence patterns could be studied. Rather than drawing on any new phenotypic data, the later analysis identified candidate immune exposures from TCR beta sequences and the way those sequences occurred across donors. Using immunosequencing, the study profiled T cell repertoires from about 650 subjects and related those repertoires to cytomegalovirus serostatus. To predict cytomegalovirus infection status, the study combined high-throughput TCR immunosequencing, statistical association of individual TCRs with disease status, and machine learning. The study was designed to test whether signatures of past pathogen exposure could be identified by cataloging public T cell receptors. Alongside the repertoire data, information on donor age, sex, ethnicity and CMV serostatus was compiled. Across 300 to 400 genotyped donors of the cohort, an average of approximately 220,000 unique TCR beta nucleotide sequences per donor were sequenced, and 15% to 20% of those sequences were non-productive. An earlier analysis of around 580 of the donors used high-throughput TCR beta sequencing to judge whether each TCR beta V gene segment behaved as functional or pseudogenic. A separate validation cohort of 90 to 150 different subjects was used in addition to the 666-subject first cohort. Class I and class II HLA loci were covered by the typing at four-digit resolution. Because of strong linkage in the cohort, roughly five DR-DQ haplotypes were treated as single units for association and clustering. In a later genetic analysis, genome-wide SNP genotypes for about 55% of the 666 donors were used, and that subset was treated as a discovery cohort.

As encoded in the germline V gene, CDR1 is MNHNS while CDR2 is SASEGT. The CDR3 has 17 amino acids, counting the end cysteine and phenylalanine. Only CDR3 DNA remains: 51 bases, in frame from the first base. Trimming takes 2 bases off V and 2 bases off J; junction bases not matched to a gene: 9. The receptor library was made with the immunoSEQ multiplex PCR assay. The multiplex PCR relied on a mix of 60 forward primers for TCR Vbeta segments and 13 reverse primers for TCR Jbeta segments. The CDR3 region of rearranged TCR beta genes was amplified from genomic DNA by a multiplex PCR assay. On the Illumina HiSeq System, the amplified TCR beta libraries were sequenced as 87-base-pair reads. On the authors' methods: In a later analysis, tens of millions of unique TCR beta chains were counted across the roughly 610 repertoires, and roughly 11 million of these chains were shared by at least two donors. To remove PCR and sequencing errors, raw reads were error-corrected and collapsed into unique sequences using a nearest-neighbor algorithm that merged closely related sequences. Alignment of CDR3 sequences to IMGT reference sequences was used to assign V, D and J gene segments. For a sequence to be retained, at least a six-nucleotide match to both a V gene segment and a J gene segment was required. A rearrangement counted as productive if the CDR3 had no stop codons and remained in frame with V and J, and every other rearrangement counted as non-productive. Following IMGT convention, CDR3 was defined as the stretch from the second conserved V-encoded cysteine up to the conserved J-encoded phenylalanine. The earlier analysis of more than 450 of the donors excluded sequences that lacked an unambiguous match to a single V gene segment. In an earlier analysis of 587 of the donors, V segments were called functional above 56.7% productive rearrangements and were called segregating when the between-donor standard deviation exceeded 5%. A statistical classification framework was built for diagnosing cytomegalovirus status from the catalog of TCR beta chain sequences. In a later analysis, TCR nucleotide sequences were compared against IMGT/GENE-DB human TR gene sequences so that V and J genes could be assigned. A later analysis assigned CDR3 sequences and most-parsimonious VDJ recombination scenarios with the TCRdist pipeline. In a later analysis, each TCR beta chain was defined by its CDR3 amino acid sequence together with its V-gene family, and reads lacking a unique V-gene family were excluded. In a later analysis, approximately 640 highly shared, low-generation-probability nucleotide sequences were removed to address suspected cross-contamination and a sequencing artifact. A later analysis calculated a clonal expansion index for each public chain from normalized within-repertoire ranks of inferred template counts. In a later analysis, generation probabilities were computed with a VDJ recombination model fitted to out-of-frame rearrangements, and the resulting probabilities were checked against IGoR. A later analysis scored TCR-TCR, TCR-HLA and TCR-CMV co-occurrence with hypergeometric tests, applying a repertoire-size bias correction to TCR pairs. False discovery rates were estimated in a later analysis by permuting HLA or CMV assignments 20 times. In a later analysis, co-occurring TCRs were grouped using DBSCAN, and TCRdist sequence similarity was added for clustering within HLA-allele-positive subsets. Co-occurrence clustering excluded repertoires with fewer than 30,000 or more than 120,000 public chains, plus five with anomalous nucleotide sharing. TCRdb obtained this table from immuneACCESS and retained in-frame rearrangements with V and J assigned. These tables miss some clones; where compared with another copy, unresolved V genes account for less than half of the shortfall, and the remainder is unexplained. V, J and clone size derive from that table, while D and trimming were established from the DNA sequence. Recorded for this sample are fewer than 250,000 clones; about four fifths of them occurred a single time. Together, the top ten hold roughly a tenth of the sample.

Study-wide findings and limitations: A total of 150 to 200 TCR beta chains were listed by the study as associated with cytomegalovirus. A later analysis reported that several top co-occurrence clusters appeared linked to parvovirus B19, influenza, CMV and Epstein-Barr virus. In an earlier analysis of 587 of the donors, most TCR beta V segments appeared in productive rearrangements about 90% or about 30% of the time, broadly matching IMGT annotations. A later genetic analysis associated a missense DCLRE1C variant with V-gene and J-gene trimming of TCR beta chains, and an independent cohort replicated the association. The cohort was sequenced for TCR beta chains only, and without alpha or paired-chain data the features that could be detected were limited. Correlated functional status among segregating V segments might reflect linkage disequilibrium, but an unknown experimental factor could not be ruled out. A later analysis found that HLA-associated TCR beta chains were more clonally expanded and had lower generation probabilities than equally common non-associated chains. A group of highly shared sequence variants was considered likely to be a technical artifact of the sequencing pipeline. Three of the identified cytomegalovirus-associated TCR beta chains were confirmed in vitro to be specific for cytomegalovirus antigens. Compared with the approximately 670-donor mean, donors in an Asian-associated ancestry cluster had fewer N-insertions in productive TCRs, according to a later genetic analysis. According to a later analysis, most CMV-associated TCR beta chains appeared to be HLA-restricted, and the HLA associations seemed to be driven largely by CMV exposure. Presence/absence analyses assumed roughly uniform sequencing depth across donors, an assumption that may not hold. Strong co-occurrence of HLA alleles, especially DR and DQ, made assigning TCR associations to individual alleles difficult. Most TCR sequences were observed very rarely across donors, whereas some public TCRs were present in many individuals. According to a later analysis, TCR association rates differed among HLA loci, with DRB1 alleles showing the most associated TCRs and HLA-C alleles showing the fewest. Because counts were too low, more than 15 rarely observed V segments, including chromosome 9 orphons, were excluded from the earlier analysis of about 500 of the donors. Specific HLA alleles were associated with over 15,000 TCR beta sequences at a false discovery rate of 0.05 in a later analysis. The classifier was reported to diagnose cytomegalovirus status with high specificity and sensitivity in both the original cohort and the validation cohort. A further reported finding was that TCR beta sequences accurately predicted the HLA-A and HLA-B alleles for most subjects in the first cohort. For the cohort, immune exposure information was limited to CMV serostatus. Some IMGT-functional V segments, including TRBV6-2 and TRBV6-3, could not be distinguished by the 87-base-pair reads and were therefore excluded. Because some donors lacked HLA typing at each locus, the association tests relied only on the typed subset. The authors suggested that the approach could potentially be extended to other disease states and immunological phenotypes.

The cohort consisted of fewer than 700 healthy bone marrow donors. Cohort members were all nominally healthy when sampled, although unrecorded immune exposures were likely present. The donor tested CMV seropositive and was one of the 289 seropositive cohort members. Each donor provided a peripheral blood sample, and peripheral blood mononuclear cells were used for TCR beta sequencing. The Qiagen DNeasy Blood Extraction Kit was used to extract genomic DNA from the blood cell samples. Sequencing was carried out using PBMCs. Recombination joined TRBV6-1 with TRBJ2-3; 8 bases in between match TRBD1. This receptor was obtained from a woman aged 50 to 65 in good health and CMV-seropositive. At the DNA level, the sequence is TGTGCCAGCAGTGAATTTATGTGGGGACAGGTCACAGATACGCAGTATTTT. The resulting protein is CASSEFMWGQVTDTQYF.